Below are 2 T cell receptor beta chains sequenced from a single sample in a study of blood T cell repertoires in COVID-19. The data were produced by immunoSEQ multiplex PCR, yet TCRdb's version contains in-frame clones alone and is incomplete. The table records about 310,000 clones, roughly 91% of them present only once. Specimen: peripheral blood. The source is a man in his forties or fifties with active or convalescent COVID-19.

Regarding this clone: The sample carries other DNA sequences with the same CDR3. The rearrangement links TRBV9 to TRBJ1-2; D uncertain. V was clipped by 4 bases and J by 1 base, with 11 bases between them. CDR1 and CDR2 from the germline V gene are SGDLS and YYNGEE. The CDR3 totals 14 residues. The CDR3 DNA reads as TGTGCCAGCAGCCCCGCACGGGGTAACTATGGCTACACCTTC. This gives the protein CASSPARGNYGYTF.

The V gene is TRBV9, the J gene TRBJ2-5; TRBD1 matches at 7 bases. Trimming at V came to 0 bases and at J to 7 bases, leaving 6 bases not matched to a gene. This CDR3 comprises 14 residues. CDR1 SGDLS and CDR2 YYNGEE come from the germline V gene. CDR3 bases: TGTGCCAGCAGCGTAGCGCAGGGGGTAGGGACCCAGTACTTC. As protein: CASSVAQGVGTQYF.